The T cell receptor (beta chain) under discussion was sequenced for a study of blood T cell repertoires in COVID-19. As processed by the authors: For nucleated cells, counts were estimated from reference gene primer amplification. Libraries were prepared by immunoSEQ multiplex PCR; TCRdb keeps only in-frame clonotypes and omits some of them. V and J calls and clone size come straight from that table; D and trimming were deduced from the DNA. There are roughly 200,000 clones in the sample; over 70% occur only once, and over 6.5% lies in the top ten. This clone showed up just a few times. CDR1 MNHEY and CDR2 SVGAGI come from the germline V gene. The CDR3 is 13 amino acids. The V end lost 8 bases, the J end lost 7 bases, and 15 bases lay between the germline ends.

This clonotype originated in a woman in her forties with COVID-19, enrolled during active disease. The chain has TRBV6-5 and TRBJ1-5; D is possibly TRBD1 (6 bases). The sample was peripheral blood. CDR3 region: CASEGGGMQPQHF. Here the CDR3 DNA reads TGTGCCAGCGAGGGAGGGGGGATGCAGCCCCAGCATTTT.